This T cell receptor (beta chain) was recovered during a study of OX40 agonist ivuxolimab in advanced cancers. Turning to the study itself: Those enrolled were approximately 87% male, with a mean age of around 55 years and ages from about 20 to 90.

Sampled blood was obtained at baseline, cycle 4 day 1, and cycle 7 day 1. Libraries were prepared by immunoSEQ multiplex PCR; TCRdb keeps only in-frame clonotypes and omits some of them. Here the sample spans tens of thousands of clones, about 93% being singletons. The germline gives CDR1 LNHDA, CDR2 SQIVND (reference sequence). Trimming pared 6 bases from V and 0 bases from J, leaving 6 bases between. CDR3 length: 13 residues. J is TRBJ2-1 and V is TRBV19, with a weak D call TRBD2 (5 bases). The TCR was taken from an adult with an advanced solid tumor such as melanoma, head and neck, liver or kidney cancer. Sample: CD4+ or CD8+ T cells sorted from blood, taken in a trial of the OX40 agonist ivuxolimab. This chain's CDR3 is CASSGVSYNEQFF. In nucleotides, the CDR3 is TGTGCCAGTAGCGGGGTCTCCTACAATGAGCAGTTCTTC. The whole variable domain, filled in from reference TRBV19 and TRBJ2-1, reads DGGITQSPKYLFRKEGQNVTLSCEQNLNHDAMYWYRQDPGQGLRLIYYSQIVNDFQKGDIAEGYSVSREKKESFPLTVTSAQKNPTAFYLCASSGVSYNEQFFGPGTRLTVL.